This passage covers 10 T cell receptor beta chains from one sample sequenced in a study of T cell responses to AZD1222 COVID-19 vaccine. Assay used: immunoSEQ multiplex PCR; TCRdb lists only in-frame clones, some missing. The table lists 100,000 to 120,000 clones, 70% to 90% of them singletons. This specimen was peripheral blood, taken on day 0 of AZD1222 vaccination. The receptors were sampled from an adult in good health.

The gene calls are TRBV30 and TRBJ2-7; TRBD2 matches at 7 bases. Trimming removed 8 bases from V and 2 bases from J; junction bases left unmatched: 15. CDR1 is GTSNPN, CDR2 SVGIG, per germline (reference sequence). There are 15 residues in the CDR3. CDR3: CAGTSGGRITYEQYF. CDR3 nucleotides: TGTGCCGGAACTTCGGGGGGACGTATTACCTACGAGCAGTACTTC. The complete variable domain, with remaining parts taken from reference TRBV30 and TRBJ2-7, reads SQTIHQWPATLVQPVGSPLSLECTVEGTSNPNLYWYRQAAGRGLQLLFYSVGIGQISSEVPQNLSASRPQDRQFILSSKKLLLSDSGFYLCAGTSGGRITYEQYFGPGTRLTVT.

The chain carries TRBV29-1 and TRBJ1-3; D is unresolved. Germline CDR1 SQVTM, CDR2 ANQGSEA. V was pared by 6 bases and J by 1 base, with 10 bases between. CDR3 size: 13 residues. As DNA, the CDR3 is TGCAGCGTGAGGGCAGCATCTGGAAACACCATATATTTT. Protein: CSVRAASGNTIYF.

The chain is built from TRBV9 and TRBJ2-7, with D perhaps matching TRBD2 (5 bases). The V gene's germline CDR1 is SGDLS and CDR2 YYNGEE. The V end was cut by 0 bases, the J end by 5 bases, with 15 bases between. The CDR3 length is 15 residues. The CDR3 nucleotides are TGTGCCAGCAGCGTAGGAGGAACCGGGATCAACGAGCAGTACTTC. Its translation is CASSVGGTGINEQYF.

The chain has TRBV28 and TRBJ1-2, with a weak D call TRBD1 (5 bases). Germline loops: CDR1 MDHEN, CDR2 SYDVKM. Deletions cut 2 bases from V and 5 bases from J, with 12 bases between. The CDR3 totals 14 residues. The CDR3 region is CASSLRGGRYGYTF. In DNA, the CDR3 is TGTGCCAGCAGTTTAAGGGGTGGTCGGTATGGCTACACCTTC.

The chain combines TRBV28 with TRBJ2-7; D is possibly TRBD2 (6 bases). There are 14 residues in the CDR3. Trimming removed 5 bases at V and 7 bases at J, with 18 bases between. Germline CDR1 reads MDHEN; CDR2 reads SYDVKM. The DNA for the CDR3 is TGTGCCAGCAGTGGAGGGACTGCCCTGGGGGAGCAGTACTTC. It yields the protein CASSGGTALGEQYF.

Here the CDR3 reads CASSSGKRDVATDTQYF. The CDR3 DNA reads as TGTGCCAGCAGCTCCGGAAAGCGGGACGTTGCCACAGATACGCAGTATTTT. The gene calls are TRBV9 and TRBJ2-3, with TRBD2 matching 7 bases. The germline V gene has CDR1 SGDLS and CDR2 YYNGEE. J was trimmed by 2 bases and V by 4 bases; bases with no gene match: 13. The CDR3 sequence is 17 residues long.

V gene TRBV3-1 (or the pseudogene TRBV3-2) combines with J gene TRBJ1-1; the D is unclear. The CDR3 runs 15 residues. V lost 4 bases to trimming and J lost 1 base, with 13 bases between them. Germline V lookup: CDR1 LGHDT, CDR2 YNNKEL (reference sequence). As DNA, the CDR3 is TGTGCCAGCAGCCCCAATTGGCAGCAGAACACTGAAGCTTTCTTT. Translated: CASSPNWQQNTEAFF.

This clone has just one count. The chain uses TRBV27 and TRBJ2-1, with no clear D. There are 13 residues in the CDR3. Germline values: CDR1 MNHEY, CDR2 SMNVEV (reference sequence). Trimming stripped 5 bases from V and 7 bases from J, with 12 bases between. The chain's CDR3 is CASSRFLENEQFF. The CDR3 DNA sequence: TGTGCCAGCAGTCGCTTCCTAGAGAATGAGCAGTTCTTC.

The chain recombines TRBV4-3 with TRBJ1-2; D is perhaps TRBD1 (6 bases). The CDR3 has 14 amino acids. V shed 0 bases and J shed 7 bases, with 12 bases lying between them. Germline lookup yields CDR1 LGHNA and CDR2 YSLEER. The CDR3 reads CASSQEGGRFGYTF. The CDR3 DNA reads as TGCGCCAGCAGCCAAGAGGGGGGGCGGTTTGGCTACACCTTC.

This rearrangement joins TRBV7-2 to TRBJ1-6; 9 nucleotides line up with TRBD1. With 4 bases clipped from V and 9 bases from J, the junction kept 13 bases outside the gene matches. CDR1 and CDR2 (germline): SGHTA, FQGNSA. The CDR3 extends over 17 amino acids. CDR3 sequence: CASSSVVWDRESSPLHF. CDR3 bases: TGTGCCAGCAGCTCCGTCGTTTGGGACAGGGAGTCTTCACCCCTCCACTTT.